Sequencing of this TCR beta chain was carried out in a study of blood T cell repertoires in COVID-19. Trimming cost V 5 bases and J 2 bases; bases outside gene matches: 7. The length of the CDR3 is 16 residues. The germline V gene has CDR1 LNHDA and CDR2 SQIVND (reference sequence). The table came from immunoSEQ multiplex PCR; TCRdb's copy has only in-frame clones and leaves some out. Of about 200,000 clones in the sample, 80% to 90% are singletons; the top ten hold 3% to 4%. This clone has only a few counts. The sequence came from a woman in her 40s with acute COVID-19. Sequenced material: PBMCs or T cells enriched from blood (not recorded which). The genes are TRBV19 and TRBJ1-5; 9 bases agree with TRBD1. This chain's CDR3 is CASSPTGGSRNQPQHF. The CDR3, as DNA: TGTGCCAGTAGTCCTACAGGGGGCTCCCGCAATCAGCCCCAGCATTTT.